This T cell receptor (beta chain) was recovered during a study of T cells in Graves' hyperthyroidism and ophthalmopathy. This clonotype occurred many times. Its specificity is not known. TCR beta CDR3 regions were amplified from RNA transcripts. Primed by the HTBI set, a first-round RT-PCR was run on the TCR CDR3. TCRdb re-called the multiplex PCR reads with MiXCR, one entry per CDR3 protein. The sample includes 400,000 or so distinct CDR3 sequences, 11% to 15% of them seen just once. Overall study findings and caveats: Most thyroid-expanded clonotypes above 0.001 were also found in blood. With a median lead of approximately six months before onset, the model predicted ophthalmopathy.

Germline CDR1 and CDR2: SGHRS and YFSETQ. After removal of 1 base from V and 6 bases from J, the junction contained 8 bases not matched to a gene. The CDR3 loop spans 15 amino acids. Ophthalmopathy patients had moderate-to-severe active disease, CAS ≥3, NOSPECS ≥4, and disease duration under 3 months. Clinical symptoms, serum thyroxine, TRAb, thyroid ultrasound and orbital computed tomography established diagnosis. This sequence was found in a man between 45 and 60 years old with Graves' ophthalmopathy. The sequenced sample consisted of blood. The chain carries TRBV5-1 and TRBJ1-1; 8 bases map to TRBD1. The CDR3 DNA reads TGCGCCAGCAGCTTGCCCCCGGACAGGGTCGCTGAAGCTTTCTTT. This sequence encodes CASSLPPDRVAEAFF.